The clone carrying this T cell receptor beta chain was observed a handful of times. What it binds is unknown. These data come from a study of human T cells and chemical hapten exposure. Study-wide context: 2% DPC applied to a 2 cm by 2 cm arm area sensitized donors. Recorded diagnoses among the mostly female patients were alopecia areata, totalis or universalis.

Time point: patch test 1, 2 weeks after DPC sensitization. Treatment indicated: therapeutic diphenylcyclopropenone sensitization with weekly scalp DPC. Study-wide results and caveats: Relative to controls, expanded TCRs formed significantly more large CDR3 similarity clusters.

Individual cDNA molecules each carried unique molecular identifiers attached by the library. TCRdb re-called the RACE reads through MiXCR, storing one row per CDR3 protein. Found here are 95,000 to 100,000 distinct CDR3 sequences, 9.5% to 15% of them singletons; the top ten hold 2.1%. This CDR3 region has 15 residues. Trimming left V 9 bases short and J 6 bases short, with 19 bases between. The germline CDR1 and CDR2 sequences are KGHDR and SFDVKD. J is TRBJ2-2 and V is TRBV24-1; D ambiguous. Source: whole blood, taken in connection with sensitization to the hapten diphenylcyclopropenone (DPC). The sequence derives from a woman aged 40 to 50 with alopecia areata. Some clones in this sample may be carry-over from other donors' samples. The CDR3 reads CATDHRRASPGELFF. The CDR3 DNA is TGTGCCACCGACCATCGCCGAGCTTCCCCCGGGGAGCTGTTTTTT.